The count of the clone carrying this T cell receptor beta chain is one. The data belong to a study of blood T cell repertoires in COVID-19. The method was immunoSEQ multiplex PCR; TCRdb's version includes in-frame clones alone and lacks a portion of them. The profile shows roughly 700,000 clones, approximately 90% of them singletons. The germline gives CDR1 MNHEY, CDR2 SMNVEV (reference sequence). Trimming shortened V by 7 bases and J by 3 bases, and 18 bases separated the two germline ends. This CDR3 contains 16 residues. The TCR originated in a woman younger than 35 with acute or convalescent COVID-19. The sequenced sample was peripheral blood. The chain recombines TRBV27 with TRBJ2-2; D is perhaps TRBD1 (7 bases). The CDR3 DNA reads as TGTGCCAGCACCTTAGCGGACAGGCTGTACACCGGGGAGCTGTTTTTT. Its protein product is CASTLADRLYTGELFF.